This TCR beta chain appears in the sequencing data of a study of regulatory T cells in long-lasting Graves disease. Losses at the gene ends were 6 bases for V and 2 bases for J; bases not matched to a gene: 10. CDR3 length: 18 residues. The table lists this clonotype with many counts. Its target is not known. Libraries of TCR beta came from iRepertoire HTBI primers plus Arm-PCR of CDR3 regions. Study processing details: Samples collectively showed approximately 62 TRBV and approximately 14 TRBJ segments. MiXCR, applied by TCRdb to the multiplex PCR reads, yields one record per CDR3 protein. V and J calls and clone size were set by TCRdb, not the authors. The repertoire has 550,000 to 650,000 distinct CDR3 sequences, approximately 16% of them found once; the top ten carry about 12%. The sample's time point: newly diagnosed GD, antithyroid drugs for less than 3 months. TCR sequences were obtained from RNA taken from PBMCs.

Study-level results: Favored gene segments in persistent disease were TRBV28, TRBJ1-2 and TRBJ2-5.

This sample also appeared in a second study, on T cells in Graves' hyperthyroidism and ophthalmopathy. As that report states: The study defined stable Graves' hyperthyroidism as no ophthalmopathy progression within 18 months.

The TCR sequence derives from a man between 18 and 29 years old with Graves disease. Sequenced here: peripheral blood mononuclear cells (PBMCs), sampled at new diagnosis, from a patient treated with antithyroid drugs. The chain couples TRBV12-3 or TRBV12-4 to TRBJ2-7; 16 bases are a match to TRBD2. The DNA of the CDR3 is TGTGCCAGCAGGATGACCGGGACTAGCGGGAGGGTTACCTACGAGCAGTACTTC. It encodes CASRMTGTSGRVTYEQYF.